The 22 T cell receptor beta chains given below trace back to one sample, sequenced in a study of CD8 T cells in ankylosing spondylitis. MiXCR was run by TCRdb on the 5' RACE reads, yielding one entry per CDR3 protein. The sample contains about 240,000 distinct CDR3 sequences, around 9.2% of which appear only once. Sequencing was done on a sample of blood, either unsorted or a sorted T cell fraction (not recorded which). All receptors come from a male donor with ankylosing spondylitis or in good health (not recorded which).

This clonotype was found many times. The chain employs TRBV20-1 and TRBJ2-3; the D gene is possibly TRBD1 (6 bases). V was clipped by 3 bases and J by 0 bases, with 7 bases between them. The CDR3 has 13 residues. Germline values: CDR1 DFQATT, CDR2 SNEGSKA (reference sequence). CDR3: CSARTGSTDTQYF. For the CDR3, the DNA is TGCAGTGCTAGGACAGGCAGCACAGATACGCAGTATTTT.

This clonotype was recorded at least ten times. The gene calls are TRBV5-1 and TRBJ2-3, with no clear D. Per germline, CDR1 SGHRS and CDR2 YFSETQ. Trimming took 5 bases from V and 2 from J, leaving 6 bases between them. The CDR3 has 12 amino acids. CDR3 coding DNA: TGCGCCAGCAGACTGGACACAGATACGCAGTATTTT. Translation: CASRLDTDTQYF.

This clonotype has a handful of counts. CDR3 coding DNA: TGTGCCAGCAGCTTGGCCGGGACTCAGCAAGAGACCCAGTACTTC. This gives the protein CASSLAGTQQETQYF. This chain uses TRBV7-3 with TRBJ2-5, with D possibly TRBD2 on 6 matching bases. Trimming cost V 3 bases and J 2 bases, with 13 bases left between them. The CDR3 runs 15 residues. Germline CDR1 and CDR2: SGHTA and FQGTGA.

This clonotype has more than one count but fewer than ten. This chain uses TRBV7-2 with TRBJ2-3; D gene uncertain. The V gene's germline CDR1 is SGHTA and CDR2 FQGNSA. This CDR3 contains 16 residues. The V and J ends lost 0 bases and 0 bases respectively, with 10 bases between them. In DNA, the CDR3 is TGTGCCAGCAGCTTAGCGAAGCGTTTGAGCACAGATACGCAGTATTTT. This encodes CASSLAKRLSTDTQYF.

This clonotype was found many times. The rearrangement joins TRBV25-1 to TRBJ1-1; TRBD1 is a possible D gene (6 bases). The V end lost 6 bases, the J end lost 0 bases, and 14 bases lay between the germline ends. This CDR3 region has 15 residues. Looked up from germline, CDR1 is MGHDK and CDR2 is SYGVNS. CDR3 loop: CASSETGPLNTEAFF. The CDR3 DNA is TGTGCCAGCAGCGAGACAGGTCCTCTGAACACTGAAGCTTTCTTT.

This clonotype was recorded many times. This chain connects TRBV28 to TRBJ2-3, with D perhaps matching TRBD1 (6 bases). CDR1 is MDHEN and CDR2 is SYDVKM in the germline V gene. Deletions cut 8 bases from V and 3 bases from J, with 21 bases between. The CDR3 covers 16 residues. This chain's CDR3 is CASPPDRLTGTDTQYF. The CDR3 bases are TGTGCCAGCCCTCCGGACAGACTAACTGGAACAGATACGCAGTATTTT. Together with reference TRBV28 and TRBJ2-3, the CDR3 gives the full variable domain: DVKVTQSSRYLVKRTGEKVFLECVQDMDHENMFWYRQDPGLGLRLIYFSYDVKMKEKGDIPEGYSVSREKKERFSLILESASTNQTSMYLCASPPDRLTGTDTQYFGPGTRLTVL.

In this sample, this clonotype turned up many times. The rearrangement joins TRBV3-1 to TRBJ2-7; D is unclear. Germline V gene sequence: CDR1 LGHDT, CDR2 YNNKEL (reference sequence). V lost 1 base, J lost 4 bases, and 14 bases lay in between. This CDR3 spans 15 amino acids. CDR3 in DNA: TGTGCCAGCAGCCAAGGCCTAGGAGTGGGTTACGAGCAGTACTTC. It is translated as CASSQGLGVGYEQYF.

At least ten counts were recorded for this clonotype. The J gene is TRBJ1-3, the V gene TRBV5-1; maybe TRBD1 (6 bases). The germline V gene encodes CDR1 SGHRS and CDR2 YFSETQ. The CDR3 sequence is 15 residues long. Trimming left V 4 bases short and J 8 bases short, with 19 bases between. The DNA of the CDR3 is TGCGCCAGCAGCCTAACCGGACAGCCGACATACACCATATATTTT. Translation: CASSLTGQPTYTIYF.

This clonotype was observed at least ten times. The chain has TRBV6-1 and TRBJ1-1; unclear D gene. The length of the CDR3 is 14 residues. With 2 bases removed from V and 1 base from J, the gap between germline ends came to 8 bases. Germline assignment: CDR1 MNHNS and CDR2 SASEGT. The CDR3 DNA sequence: TGTGCCAGCAGTGAACTTGGTGAGAACACTGAAGCTTTCTTT. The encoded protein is CASSELGENTEAFF.

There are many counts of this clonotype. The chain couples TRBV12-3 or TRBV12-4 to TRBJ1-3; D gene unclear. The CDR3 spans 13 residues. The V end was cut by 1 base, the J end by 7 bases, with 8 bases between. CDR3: CASSLGAVNTIYF. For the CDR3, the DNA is TGTGCCAGCAGTTTAGGGGCCGTGAACACCATATATTTT.

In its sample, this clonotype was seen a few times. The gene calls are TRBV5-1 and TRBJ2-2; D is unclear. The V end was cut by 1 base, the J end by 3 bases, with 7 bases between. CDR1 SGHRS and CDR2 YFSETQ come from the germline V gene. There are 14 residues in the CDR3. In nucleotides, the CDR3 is TGCGCCAGCAGCTTGAACGGATACACCGGGGAGCTGTTTTTT. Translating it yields CASSLNGYTGELFF.

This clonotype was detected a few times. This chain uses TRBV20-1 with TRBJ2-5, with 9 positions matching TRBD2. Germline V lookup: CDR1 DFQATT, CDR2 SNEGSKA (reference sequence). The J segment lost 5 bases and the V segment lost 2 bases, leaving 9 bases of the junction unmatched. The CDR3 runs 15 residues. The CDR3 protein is CSARPISGGGETQYF. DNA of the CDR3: TGCAGTGCTAGACCCATTAGCGGGGGCGGGGAGACCCAGTACTTC.

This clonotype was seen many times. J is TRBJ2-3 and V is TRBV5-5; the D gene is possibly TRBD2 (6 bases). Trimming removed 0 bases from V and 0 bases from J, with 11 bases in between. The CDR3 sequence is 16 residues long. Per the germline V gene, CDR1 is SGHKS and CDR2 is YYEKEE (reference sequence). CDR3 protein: CASSLGRGYSTDTQYF. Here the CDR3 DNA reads TGTGCCAGCAGCTTGGGACGGGGGTATAGCACAGATACGCAGTATTTT. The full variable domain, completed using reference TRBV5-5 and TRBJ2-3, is DAGVTQSPTHLIKTRGQQVTLRCSPISGHKSVSWYQQVLGQGPQFIFQYYEKEERGRGNFPDRFSARQFPNYSSELNVNALLLGDSALYLCASSLGRGYSTDTQYFGPGTRLTVL.

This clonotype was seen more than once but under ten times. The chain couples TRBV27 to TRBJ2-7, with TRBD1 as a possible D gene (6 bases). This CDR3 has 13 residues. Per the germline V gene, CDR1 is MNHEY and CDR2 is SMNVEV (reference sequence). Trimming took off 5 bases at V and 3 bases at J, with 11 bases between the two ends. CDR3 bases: TGTGCCAGCAGTCCACAGGGAGACTACGAGCAGTACTTC. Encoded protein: CASSPQGDYEQYF.

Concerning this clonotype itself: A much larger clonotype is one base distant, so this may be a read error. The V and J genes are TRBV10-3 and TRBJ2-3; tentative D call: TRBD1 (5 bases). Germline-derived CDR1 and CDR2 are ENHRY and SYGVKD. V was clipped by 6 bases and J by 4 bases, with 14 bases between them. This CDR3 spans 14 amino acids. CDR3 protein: CAISLTDFADTQYF. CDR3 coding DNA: TGTGCCATCAGCCTGACAGATTTCGCAGATACGCAGTATTTT.

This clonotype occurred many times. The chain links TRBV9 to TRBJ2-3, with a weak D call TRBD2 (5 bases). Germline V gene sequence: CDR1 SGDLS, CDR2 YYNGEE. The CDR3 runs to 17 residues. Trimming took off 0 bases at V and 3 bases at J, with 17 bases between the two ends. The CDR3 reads CASSVGGRGARTDTQYF. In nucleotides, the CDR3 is TGTGCCAGCAGCGTAGGGGGTCGGGGAGCTAGAACAGATACGCAGTATTTT.

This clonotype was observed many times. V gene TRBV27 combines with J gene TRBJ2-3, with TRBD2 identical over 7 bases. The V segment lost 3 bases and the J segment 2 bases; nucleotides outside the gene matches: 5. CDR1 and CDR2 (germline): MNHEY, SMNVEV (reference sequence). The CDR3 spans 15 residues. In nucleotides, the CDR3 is TGTGCCAGCAGTTTTGTGGGAGGGAACACAGATACGCAGTATTTT. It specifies CASSFVGGNTDTQYF.

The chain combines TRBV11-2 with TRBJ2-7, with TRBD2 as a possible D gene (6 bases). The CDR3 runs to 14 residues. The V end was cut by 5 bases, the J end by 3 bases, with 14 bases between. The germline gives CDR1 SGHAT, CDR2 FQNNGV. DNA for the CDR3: TGTGCCAGCAGCCCCCTCTCGGGGGTCTACGAGCAGTACTTC. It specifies CASSPLSGVYEQYF.

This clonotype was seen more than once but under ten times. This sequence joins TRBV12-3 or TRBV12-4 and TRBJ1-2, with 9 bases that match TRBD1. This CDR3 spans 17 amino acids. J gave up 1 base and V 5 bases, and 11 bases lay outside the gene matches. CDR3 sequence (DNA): TGTGCCAGCAGTACCTTTGGACAGGGGACCTATAACTATGGCTACACCTTC. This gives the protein CASSTFGQGTYNYGYTF.

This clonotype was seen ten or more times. CDR3 loop: CASSLAQNYGYTF. DNA of the CDR3: TGTGCCAGCAGCTTGGCGCAGAACTATGGCTACACCTTC. The chain recombines TRBV5-5 with TRBJ1-2; D unclear. The germline V and J ends were trimmed by 0 bases and 2 bases, with 5 bases remaining between them. Germline values: CDR1 SGHKS, CDR2 YYEKEE (reference sequence). The CDR3 runs to 13 residues.

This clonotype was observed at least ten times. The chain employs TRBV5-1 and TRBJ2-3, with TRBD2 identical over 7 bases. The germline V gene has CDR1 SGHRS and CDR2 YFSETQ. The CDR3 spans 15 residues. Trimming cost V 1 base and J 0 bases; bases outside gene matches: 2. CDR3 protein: CASSLYSGSTDTQYF. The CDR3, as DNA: TGCGCCAGCAGCTTGTATAGCGGGAGCACAGATACGCAGTATTTT.

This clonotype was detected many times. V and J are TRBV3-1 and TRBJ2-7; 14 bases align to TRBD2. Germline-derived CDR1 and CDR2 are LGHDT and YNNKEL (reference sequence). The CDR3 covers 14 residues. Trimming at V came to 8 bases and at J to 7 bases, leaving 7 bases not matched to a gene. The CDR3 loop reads CASRTSGGMGEQYF. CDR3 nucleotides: TGTGCCAGCCGGACTAGCGGGGGGATGGGAGAGCAGTACTTC.